Shown below are 4 T cell receptor beta chains from a single sample sequenced in a study of blood T cell repertoires in COVID-19. The assay was immunoSEQ multiplex PCR, and TCRdb's table has in-frame clones only and misses some. The profile covers tens of thousands of clones, with around 85% appearing a single time and about 16% taken by the ten largest. Sequencing was done on a sample of peripheral blood. All receptors come from a human donor in a cohort sampled during active COVID-19.

The chain employs TRBV9 and TRBJ2-5; the D is unclear. Looked up from germline, CDR1 is SGDLS and CDR2 is YYNGEE. This CDR3 has 13 amino acids. Trimming stripped 0 bases from V and 5 bases from J, with 8 bases between. Here the CDR3 DNA reads TGTGCCAGCAGCGTAGGGAAGGAGGAGACCCAGTACTTC. It codes for CASSVGKEETQYF.

This rearrangement joins TRBV19 to TRBJ1-2, with a weak D call TRBD1 (5 bases). V shed 1 base and J shed 7 bases, with 16 bases lying between them. The germline V gene encodes CDR1 LNHDA and CDR2 SQIVND (reference sequence). This CDR3 region has 15 residues. The CDR3 coding sequence is TGTGCCAGTAGTATAGGCCAACGGGGGGGATTTGGCTACACCTTC. Its translation is CASSIGQRGGFGYTF.

The chain is built from TRBV6-1 and TRBJ1-5, with D possibly matching TRBD1 (5 bases). The germline V and J ends were trimmed by 2 bases and 4 bases, with 9 bases remaining between them. Germline loops: CDR1 MNHNS, CDR2 SASEGT. There are 14 residues in the CDR3. The CDR3 loop reads CASSEMAGNQPQHF. The DNA of the CDR3 is TGTGCCAGCAGTGAAATGGCAGGGAATCAGCCCCAGCATTTT.

The chain employs TRBV12-3 or TRBV12-4 and TRBJ1-6, with a weak D call TRBD1 (6 bases). This CDR3 is 12 amino acids long. V lost 8 bases and J lost 8, with 10 bases in between. The CDR3 DNA follows: TGTGCCAGCGGGGGCGAGTATTCACCCCTCCACTTT. This gives the protein CASGGEYSPLHF.